These 31 T cell receptor beta chains share one sample of origin, sequenced in a study of cytomegalovirus exposure and HLA in healthy donors. With 60 Vbeta and 13 Jbeta primers, the PCR was carried out. Libraries were prepared by immunoSEQ multiplex PCR; TCRdb keeps only in-frame clonotypes and omits some of them. Of roughly 120,000 clones detected, almost 75% appear once; the ten largest clones hold around 8%. Sequencing was done on a sample of PBMCs. These receptors all come from a man in his forties in good health and CMV-seronegative.

This clone appeared a few times. The chain recombines TRBV7-9 with TRBJ2-7; D is undetermined. The CDR3 runs to 12 residues. Germline loops: CDR1 SEHNR, CDR2 FQNEAQ (reference sequence). V lost 5 bases to trimming and J lost 5 bases, with 10 bases between them. CDR3 bases: TGTGCCAGCAGCCCGAACTTAAACGAGCAGTACTTC. Translation: CASSPNLNEQYF.

V is TRBV15 and J is TRBJ2-2; tentative D call: TRBD2 (5 bases). This CDR3 comprises 15 residues. The ends were cut back, 1 base at V and 1 base at J, with 7 bases in the middle. Germline V gene data show CDR1 as LNHNV and CDR2 as YYDKDF (reference sequence). The CDR3 loop is CATSRARENTGELFF. The CDR3, as DNA: TGTGCCACCAGCAGAGCGAGGGAGAACACCGGGGAGCTGTTTTTT.

The CDR3 loop reads CASSQDQGTTALSTQYF. The CDR3 DNA follows: TGCGCCAGCAGCCAAGATCAGGGCACCACGGCGCTGTCTACGCAGTATTTT. This sequence joins TRBV4-3 and TRBJ2-3, with a tentative D call TRBD1 (5 bases). The CDR3 is made up of 17 amino acids. Trimming cost V 0 bases and J 8 bases, with 21 bases left between them. In germline, CDR1 is LGHNA, CDR2 YSLEER.

The chain recombines TRBV2 with TRBJ2-1; weak D call: TRBD2 (7 bases). CDR3 length: 15 residues. The V and J ends lost 4 bases and 1 base respectively, with 11 bases between them. Germline CDR1 and CDR2: SNHLY and FYNNEI. The CDR3 loop is CASSGGGESYNEQFF. DNA of the CDR3: TGTGCCAGCAGTGGGGGGGGCGAATCCTACAATGAGCAGTTCTTC.

The J gene is TRBJ1-2, the V gene TRBV28; the D is unclear. Germline lookup yields CDR1 MDHEN and CDR2 SYDVKM. The CDR3 spans 13 residues. Trimming stripped 6 bases from V and 2 bases from J, with 10 bases between. CDR3 sequence reads: CASRPDPNYGYTF. Written as DNA, the CDR3 is TGTGCCAGCAGGCCAGATCCGAACTATGGCTACACCTTC.

The chain links TRBV6-5 to TRBJ1-3, with no clear D. CDR3 length equals 11 residues. V was shortened by 6 bases and J by 4 bases, with 4 bases between the two germline ends. Germline V gene lookup returns CDR1 MNHEY and CDR2 SVGAGI. The CDR3 DNA sequence: TGTGCCAGCAGGACAGGAAACACCATATATTTT. Its translation: CASRTGNTIYF.

The chain joins TRBV27 to TRBJ2-7, with 7 bases lining up with TRBD1. This CDR3 comprises 14 residues. V was pared by 7 bases and J by 6 bases, with 12 bases of the junction left unmatched. CDR1 and CDR2 from the germline V gene are MNHEY and SMNVEV (reference sequence). In nucleotides, the CDR3 is TGTGCCAGCAAAGAGGGGGCTAAGGGGGTCGAGCAGTACTTC. Protein: CASKEGAKGVEQYF.

This rearrangement joins TRBV4-1 to TRBJ2-5; 10 bases match TRBD2. J gave up 5 bases and V 1 base, and 7 bases lay outside the gene matches. The germline V gene has CDR1 MGHRA and CDR2 YSYEKL. This CDR3 is 16 amino acids long. This CDR3 is CASSQVLAGAQETQYF. The CDR3, as DNA: TGCGCCAGCAGCCAAGTGCTAGCGGGGGCCCAGGAGACCCAGTACTTC.

V and J are TRBV19 and TRBJ2-1; 7 bases align to TRBD2. The CDR3 is made up of 13 amino acids. Germline CDR1 reads LNHDA; CDR2 reads SQIVND (reference sequence). V was pared by 5 bases and J by 9 bases, with 7 bases of the junction left unmatched. The CDR3 coding sequence is TGTGCCAGTAGTGAGGGACTAATCTGTGAGCAGTTCTTC. This codes for CASSEGLICEQFF. Combining the CDR3 with reference TRBV19 and TRBJ2-1 gives the whole variable domain DGGITQSPKYLFRKEGQNVTLSCEQNLNHDAMYWYRQDPGQGLRLIYYSQIVNDFQKGDIAEGYSVSREKKESFPLTVTSAQKNPTAFYLCASSEGLICEQFFGPGTRLTVL.

This sequence joins TRBV4-3 and TRBJ2-7; 12 bases fit TRBD2. Unmatched junction bases numbered 4, after V lost 0 bases and J lost 4 bases. In germline, CDR1 is LGHNA, CDR2 YSLEER. This CDR3 spans 16 amino acids. The CDR3 DNA is TGCGCCAGCAGCCAAGACCTAGCGGGGGGGTGGTACGAGCAGTACTTC. This codes for CASSQDLAGGWYEQYF.

J is TRBJ2-7 and V is TRBV6-5; 8 bases align to TRBD2. CDR1 is MNHEY, CDR2 SVGAGI, per germline. The CDR3 spans 14 residues. Unmatched junction bases numbered 3, after V lost 1 base and J lost 4 bases. Here the CDR3 DNA reads TGTGCCAGCAGTTACTACCCGGGGGGGTACGAGCAGTACTTC. Residues: CASSYYPGGYEQYF.

J is TRBJ2-1 and V is TRBV9; a possible D gene is TRBD1 (6 bases). The ends were cut back, 3 bases at V and 2 bases at J, with 15 bases in the middle. Germline CDR1 SGDLS, CDR2 YYNGEE. The CDR3 has 16 amino acids. CDR3 nucleotides: TGTGCCAGCAGCGAATCCGCGTGGACAGCCTACAATGAGCAGTTCTTC. It encodes CASSESAWTAYNEQFF.

This clone came up a few times. CDR3 amino acids: CASSDRGRTNEKLFF. CDR3 DNA sequence: TGTGCCAGCAGTGACAGGGGGAGAACTAATGAAAAACTGTTTTTT. The gene calls are TRBV2 and TRBJ1-4, with TRBD1 matching over 7 bases. Losses at the gene ends were 3 bases for V and 1 base for J; bases not matched to a gene: 2. This CDR3 comprises 15 residues. Germline lookup yields CDR1 SNHLY and CDR2 FYNNEI.

This clone is a singleton in its sample. The rearrangement links TRBV4-1 to TRBJ1-5, with D tentatively TRBD1 (5 bases). Germline CDR1 and CDR2: MGHRA and YSYEKL. Trimming stripped 10 bases from V and 4 bases from J, with 23 bases between. The CDR3 length is 16 residues. CDR3 nucleotides: TGCGCCACCCATAGAAGGAGGGGCTCCATGAATCAGCCCCAGCATTTT. The encoded protein is CATHRRRGSMNQPQHF.

V is TRBV7-2 and J is TRBJ2-3, with 7 bases fitting TRBD2. J lost 6 bases, V lost 6 bases, and 12 bases had no gene match. Germline V lookup: CDR1 SGHTA, CDR2 FQGNSA. The CDR3 runs to 15 residues. CDR3 sequence (DNA): TGTGCCAGCAGGGATGCTAGCGGTTCCATGGATACGCAGTATTTT. Residues: CASRDASGSMDTQYF. Combining the CDR3 with reference TRBV7-2 and TRBJ2-3 gives the whole variable domain GAGVSQSPSNKVTEKGKDVELRCDPISGHTALYWYRQSLGQGLEFLIYFQGNSAPDKSGLPSDRFSAERTGGSVSTLTIQRTQQEDSAVYLCASRDASGSMDTQYFGPGTRLTVL.

The V call is TRBV6-5, the J call TRBJ2-5; maybe TRBD1 (6 bases). This CDR3 has 15 amino acids. V lost 4 bases to trimming and J lost 4 bases, with 16 bases between them. Germline-derived CDR1 and CDR2 are MNHEY and SVGAGI. Here the CDR3 reads CASSSGRAGAETQYF. In DNA, the CDR3 is TGTGCCAGCAGTTCTGGTCGGGCAGGGGCAGAGACCCAGTACTTC.

The J gene is TRBJ1-6, the V gene TRBV9, with D possibly being TRBD1 (5 bases). V lost 0 bases and J 8 bases, leaving 15 bases between the germline ends. Germline CDR1 SGDLS, CDR2 YYNGEE. The CDR3 totals 16 residues. CDR3 nucleotides: TGTGCCAGCAGCGTAGGGCACAGGCCCCAAGATTCACCCCTCCACTTT. This encodes CASSVGHRPQDSPLHF.

The chain couples TRBV5-6 to TRBJ2-7, with D perhaps TRBD1 (5 bases). There are 14 residues in the CDR3. Trimming shortened V by 1 base and J by 3 bases, and 11 bases separated the two germline ends. CDR1 SGHDT and CDR2 YYEEEE come from the germline V gene. CDR3 in amino acids: CASSLIQTDYEQYF. The CDR3 region has the DNA TGTGCCAGCAGCTTGATCCAGACAGACTACGAGCAGTACTTC.

The rearrangement uses TRBV19 and TRBJ1-1; D is ambiguous. Germline V gene data show CDR1 as LNHDA and CDR2 as SQIVND (reference sequence). Deletions cut 10 bases from V and 0 bases from J, with 24 bases between. The CDR3 runs 17 residues. CDR3 amino acids: CATKNGATLKMNTEAFF. CDR3 coding DNA: TGTGCCACCAAGAACGGAGCCACATTGAAGATGAACACTGAAGCTTTCTTT.

The V gene is TRBV25-1, the J gene TRBJ1-3, with 10 bases identical to TRBD1. V lost 5 bases, J lost 6 bases, and 7 bases stayed unmatched. The CDR3 runs 15 residues. Germline V gene data show CDR1 as MGHDK and CDR2 as SYGVNS. The CDR3 reads CASSLHGTGENTIYF. CDR3 DNA: TGTGCCAGCAGTTTGCATGGGACAGGGGAAAACACCATATATTTT.

The V and J genes are TRBV11-2 and TRBJ2-7; unclear D gene. CDR3 size: 15 residues. Trimming shortened V by 1 base and J by 3 bases, and 13 bases separated the two germline ends. From germline, CDR1 is SGHAT and CDR2 FQNNGV. The CDR3, as DNA: TGTGCCAGCAGCTTAGTATATGGTCCAGGCTACGAGCAGTACTTC. Translated: CASSLVYGPGYEQYF.

This clone appeared a few times. V is TRBV7-6 and J is TRBJ2-2; 8 positions match TRBD2. Germline trimming cut 5 bases from V and 7 bases from J; bases unmatched to any gene: 12. Germline assignment: CDR1 SGHVS and CDR2 FNYEAQ. The CDR3 runs 16 residues. CDR3: CASSGPGGASDGELFF. In DNA, the CDR3 is TGTGCCAGCAGCGGGCCGGGGGGGGCCAGCGACGGGGAGCTGTTTTTT.

V and J are TRBV29-1 and TRBJ2-3, with a tentative D call TRBD2 (7 bases). The V gene's germline CDR1 is SQVTM and CDR2 ANQGSEA. V dropped 4 bases and J dropped 0 bases, with 26 bases sitting between them. The CDR3 has 19 residues. CDR3 coding DNA: TGCAGCGTTGCGGGTAACGGTAAGGGGGGGCAATACAGCACAGATACGCAGTATTTT. It encodes CSVAGNGKGGQYSTDTQYF.

The chain is built from TRBV18 and TRBJ1-5; the D is unclear. Germline V gene lookup returns CDR1 KGHSH and CDR2 LQKENI. The CDR3 contains 17 residues. Trimming took off 2 bases at V and 3 bases at J, with 17 bases between the two ends. In nucleotides, the CDR3 is TGTGCCAGCTCACCAACTCCGCAAGCCCTTTCCAATCAGCCCCAGCATTTT. Translated: CASSPTPQALSNQPQHF.

A remark on this clone: The germline gene is not matched at one end of the junction; a read error may be the cause. This rearrangement joins TRBV9 to TRBJ2-7; 12 positions match TRBD1. The CDR3 extends over 16 amino acids. Germline CDR1 reads SGDLS; CDR2 reads YYNGEE. The CDR3: CASSPAGTGGSHEQYF. CDR3 DNA sequence: TGTGCCAGCAGCCCAGCGGGGACAGGGGGCTCCCACGAGCAGTACTTC.

This clone was detected a few times. This chain connects TRBV7-6 to TRBJ2-7, with D possibly TRBD1 on 5 matching bases. Germline V lookup: CDR1 SGHVS, CDR2 FNYEAQ. The CDR3 has 11 residues. The V end was cut by 5 bases, the J end by 12 bases, with 14 bases between. The chain's CDR3 is CASSQVGLWYF. Written as DNA, the CDR3 is TGTGCCAGCAGCCAGGTGGGGCTATGGTACTTC.

The chain combines TRBV11-3 with TRBJ2-3, with TRBD2 matching over 12 bases. The V gene's germline CDR1 is SGHNT and CDR2 YENEEA. The CDR3 covers 16 residues. Germline trimming cut 5 bases from V and 0 bases from J; bases unmatched to any gene: 3. The CDR3 spells CASSQGLAGSTDTQYF. CDR3 DNA sequence: TGTGCCAGCAGCCAAGGACTAGCGGGGAGCACAGATACGCAGTATTTT.

This chain joins TRBV6-5 and TRBJ2-1; 8 bases line up with TRBD2. With 7 bases clipped from V and 4 bases from J, the junction kept 6 bases outside the gene matches. Germline lookup yields CDR1 MNHEY and CDR2 SVGAGI. This CDR3 comprises 14 residues. This CDR3 reads CASTRGGAYNEQFF. The CDR3 DNA is TGTGCCAGCACCCGGGGGGGAGCGTACAATGAGCAGTTCTTC.

The gene calls are TRBV7-3 and TRBJ2-1; the match to TRBD2 covers 8 bases. Germline CDR1 is SGHTA and CDR2 is FQGTGA. The CDR3 has 16 residues. Trimming at V came to 3 bases and at J to 4 bases, leaving 8 bases not matched to a gene. The CDR3 DNA sequence: TGTGCCAGCAGCTTGGGTAGCGGGGTCCCTTACAATGAGCAGTTCTTC. Protein sequence: CASSLGSGVPYNEQFF.

This clone appeared once. At one end, the junction sequence differs from germline, possibly due to a read error. This chain joins TRBV10-1 and TRBJ2-7; possible D gene TRBD2, 5 bases. CDR1 WNHNN and CDR2 SYGVQD come from the germline V gene (reference sequence). The CDR3 has 15 residues. The CDR3 loop is CASSACREGSHEQYF. CDR3 DNA sequence: TGCGCCAGCAGTGCATGTCGAGAGGGCTCCCACGAGCAGTACTTC.

The chain couples TRBV2 to TRBJ1-4, with TRBD1 matching over 7 bases. The J segment lost 1 base and the V segment lost 5 bases, leaving 7 bases of the junction unmatched. The CDR3 sequence is 16 residues long. Germline V lookup: CDR1 SNHLY, CDR2 FYNNEI. CDR3: CASSFGTGVTNEKLFF. For the CDR3, the DNA is TGTGCCAGCAGTTTCGGAACAGGGGTAACTAATGAAAAACTGTTTTTT. Supplemented by reference TRBV2 and TRBJ1-4, the full variable domain reads EPEVTQTPSHQVTQMGQEVILRCVPISNHLYFYWYRQILGQKVEFLVSFYNNEISEKSEIFDDQFSVERPDGSNFTLKIRSTKLEDSAMYFCASSFGTGVTNEKLFFGSGTQLSVL.